This T cell receptor beta chain emerged from a study of cytomegalovirus exposure and HLA in healthy donors. Regarding this clone: Its matching antigen is unknown.

Study-level results: The later analysis indicated that the majority of CMV-associated TCR beta chains appeared HLA-restricted.

The CDR3 is 11 residues long. Germline CDR1 DFQATT, CDR2 SNEGSKA (reference sequence). PCR was performed using 60 Vbeta and 13 Jbeta primers. Assay used: immunoSEQ multiplex PCR; TCRdb lists only in-frame clones, some missing. The table shows about 130,000 clones, with roughly 80% occurring only once. This clonotype was obtained from a man aged 18-30 years in good health and CMV-seropositive. Input material: PBMCs. V usage is TRBV20-1 and J usage is TRBJ2-5; D possibly corresponds to TRBD1 (6 bases). The J call may be faulty, since TRBJ2-7 better matches the DNA end. The chain's CDR3 is CSASQGYEQYF. In nucleotides, the CDR3 is TGCAGTGCTAGCCAGGGGTACGAGCAGTACTTC.